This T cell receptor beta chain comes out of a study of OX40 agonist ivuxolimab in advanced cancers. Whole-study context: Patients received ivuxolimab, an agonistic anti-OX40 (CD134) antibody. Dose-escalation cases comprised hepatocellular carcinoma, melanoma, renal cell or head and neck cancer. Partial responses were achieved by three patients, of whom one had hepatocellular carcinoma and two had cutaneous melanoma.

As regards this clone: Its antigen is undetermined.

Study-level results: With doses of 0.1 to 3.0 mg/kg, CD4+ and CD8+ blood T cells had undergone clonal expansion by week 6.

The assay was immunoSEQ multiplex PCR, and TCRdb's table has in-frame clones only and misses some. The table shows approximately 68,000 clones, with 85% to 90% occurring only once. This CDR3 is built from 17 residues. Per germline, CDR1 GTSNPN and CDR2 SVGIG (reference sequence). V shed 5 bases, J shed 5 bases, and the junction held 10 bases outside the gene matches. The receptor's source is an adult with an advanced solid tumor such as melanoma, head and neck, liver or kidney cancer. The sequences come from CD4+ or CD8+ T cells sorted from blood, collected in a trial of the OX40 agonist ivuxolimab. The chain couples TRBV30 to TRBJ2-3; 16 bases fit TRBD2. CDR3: CAWSEGTSGRAVDTQYF. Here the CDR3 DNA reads TGTGCCTGGTCGGAAGGGACTAGCGGGAGGGCCGTAGATACGCAGTATTTT.